The source of this T cell receptor (beta chain) is a study of beta chain bispecific antibodies for T cell cancers. As for the study in general: Jurkat cells expressed TRBV12-3; HPB-ALL cells expressed TRBV5-5. Overall study findings and caveats: TRBV5-6, highly similar to TRBV5-5, is cross-recognized by anti-TRBV5-5 antibody. In these mixed samples, most targeted TRBV reads derived from the leukemia cell line.

Expansion lasted approximately three days, with either anti-CD3 antibody OKT3 or CD3/CD28 beads. Some 5 x 10^4 normal T cells were cocultured with some 5 x 10^4 target cells and bispecific antibody. CDR1 is SNHLY and CDR2 is FYNNEI in the germline V gene. This CDR3 is built from 13 residues. V lost 6 bases and J lost 5; bases outside the gene matches: 7. Unique molecular identifier barcodes measured each clonotype's abundance. TCRdb re-called the 5' RACE reads through MiXCR, storing one row per CDR3 protein. Among more than 15,000 distinct CDR3 sequences, 2.1% were seen once, and the ten largest hold about 7%. This clonotype showed up many times. Its cognate antigen is unknown.

The TCR sequence derives from a human donor in good health. Some clones in this sample may be carry-over from other donors' samples. The specimen sequenced was healthy donor T cells cultured with leukemia cells. The chain links TRBV2 to TRBJ2-7, with 7 positions matching TRBD2. CDR3 residues: CASSRTRSNEQYF. CDR3 coding DNA: TGTGCCAGCAGCCGGACTAGGTCAAACGAGCAGTACTTC.